The source of this TCR beta chain is a study of HIV-infected children after antiretroviral therapy interruption. This clonotype has ten or more counts. A 3' RACE protocol on RNA, with unique molecular identifiers, produced the TCR library. TCRdb analysed the 3' RACE reads with MiXCR anew, one entry per CDR3 protein. This table holds 35,000 to 50,000 distinct CDR3 sequences, more than 6.5% found once. The CDR3 runs 14 residues. Germline CDR1 and CDR2: SEHNR and FQNEAQ (reference sequence). V dropped 1 base and J dropped 2 bases, with 7 bases sitting between them. Treatment noted: PENTA 11 planned treatment interruption arm or continuous ART arm.

The chain uses TRBV7-9 and TRBJ2-3; no clear D gene. This material consisted of CD45RA+ CD4+ T cells from PBMCs, pooled from several time points, taken from a donor given antiretroviral therapy, either interrupted or continuous. The subset was: naive CD4+ CD45RA+ CD45RO- T cells. The source of this sequence is a pool of human donors with HIV. CDR3 coding DNA: TGTGCCAGCAGCTTAGAAGGATTCACAGATACGCAGTATTTT. Translated: CASSLEGFTDTQYF.